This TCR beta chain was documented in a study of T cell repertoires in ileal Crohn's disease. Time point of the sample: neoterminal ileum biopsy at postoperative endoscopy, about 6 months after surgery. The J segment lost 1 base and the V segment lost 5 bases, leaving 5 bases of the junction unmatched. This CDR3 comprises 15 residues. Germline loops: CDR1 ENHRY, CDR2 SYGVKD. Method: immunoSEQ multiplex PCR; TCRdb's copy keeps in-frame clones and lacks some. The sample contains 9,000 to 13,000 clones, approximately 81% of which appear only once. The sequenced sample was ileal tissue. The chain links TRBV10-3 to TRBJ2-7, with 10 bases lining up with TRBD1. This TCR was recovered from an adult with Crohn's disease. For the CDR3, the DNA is TGTGCCATCAGTAGCCGGGACAGGGGATCCTACGAGCAGTACTTC. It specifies CAISSRDRGSYEQYF.